These 32 T cell receptor beta chains came from one sample sequenced in a study of T cell responses to AZD1222 COVID-19 vaccine. Using immunoSEQ multiplex PCR, the repertoire was profiled, and TCRdb retains in-frame clones only, with some absent. The table shows tens of thousands of clones, with around 90% occurring only once. The sample here was peripheral blood, taken 28 days after the second AZD1222 dose. These receptor sequences come from an adult who received the AZD1222 COVID-19 vaccine.

V is TRBV12-3 or TRBV12-4 and J is TRBJ1-1; tentative D call: TRBD1 (5 bases). CDR3 length: 12 residues. V was cut by 3 bases and J by 9 bases, with 11 bases left in between. Here the CDR3 reads CASSFPGSKAFF. Written as DNA, the CDR3 is TGTGCCAGCAGTTTCCCAGGGTCGAAAGCTTTCTTT.

V gene TRBV9 combines with J gene TRBJ1-1; D is undetermined. V was trimmed by 0 bases and J by 4 bases, leaving 13 bases between them. CDR1 and CDR2 (germline): SGDLS, YYNGEE. The CDR3 is 15 amino acids. Here the CDR3 DNA reads TGTGCCAGCAGCGTAGGCCCGGGCCTGGCCACTGAAGCTTTCTTT. This encodes CASSVGPGLATEAFF.

The J gene is TRBJ2-3, the V gene TRBV12-5; D may correspond to TRBD1 or TRBD2 (5 bases each). This CDR3 has 15 residues. Trimming took 9 bases from V and 2 from J, leaving 18 bases between them. Germline V gene data show CDR1 as LGHNT and CDR2 as FRNRAP. The CDR3: CARGPRWGITDTQYF. For the CDR3, the DNA is TGTGCTAGAGGGCCTCGATGGGGGATCACAGATACGCAGTATTTT.

The chain joins TRBV5-1 to TRBJ2-1; D remains ambiguous. This CDR3 is built from 13 residues. V lost 4 bases and J lost 3, with 8 bases in between. Germline V gene sequence: CDR1 SGHRS, CDR2 YFSETQ. As DNA, the CDR3 is TGCGCCAGCAGCCAACAAGACTACAATGAGCAGTTCTTC. It encodes CASSQQDYNEQFF.

This chain uses TRBV4-3 with TRBJ2-1; 9 bases are shared with TRBD2. The CDR3 is made up of 17 amino acids. With 0 bases clipped from V and 4 bases from J, the junction kept 7 bases outside the gene matches. The germline V gene has CDR1 LGHNA and CDR2 YSLEER. This chain's CDR3 is CASSQDLAGGVYNEQFF. The CDR3 DNA sequence: TGCGCCAGCAGCCAAGATTTGGCGGGAGGGGTATACAATGAGCAGTTCTTC.

The chain couples TRBV5-1 to TRBJ1-4; D may be TRBD1 (5 bases). This CDR3 has 13 residues. With 6 bases removed from V and 8 bases from J, the gap between germline ends came to 14 bases. The V gene's germline CDR1 is SGHRS and CDR2 YFSETQ. CDR3 coding DNA: TGCGCCAGCAAGGACACGCCGGACGAAAAACTGTTTTTT. It encodes CASKDTPDEKLFF.

This rearrangement joins TRBV9 to TRBJ2-1; D might be TRBD1 (5 bases). Germline V gives CDR1 SGDLS, CDR2 YYNGEE. This CDR3 is 14 amino acids long. Trimming shortened V by 1 base and J by 0 bases, and 5 bases separated the two germline ends. Here the CDR3 reads CASSVQGSYNEQFF. CDR3 nucleotide sequence: TGTGCCAGCAGCGTACAGGGCTCCTACAATGAGCAGTTCTTC.

The V call is TRBV9, the J call TRBJ2-7; 7 nucleotides line up with TRBD1. CDR1 SGDLS and CDR2 YYNGEE come from the germline V gene. V lost 4 bases to trimming and J lost 2 bases; unmatched junction nucleotides: 6. The CDR3 extends over 14 amino acids. The CDR3 DNA is TGTGCCAGCAGCACGACAGGGTCCGCCTACGAGCAGTACTTC. It is translated as CASSTTGSAYEQYF.

V usage is TRBV2 and J usage is TRBJ2-2; no definite D call. The CDR3 loop spans 13 amino acids. V lost 5 bases and J 8 bases, leaving 12 bases between the germline ends. CDR1 and CDR2 from the germline V gene are SNHLY and FYNNEI. The CDR3 spells CASSRVHGGELFF. CDR3 in DNA: TGTGCCAGCAGTCGGGTACACGGAGGGGAGCTGTTTTTT.

This chain joins TRBV11-2 and TRBJ2-5; the match to TRBD2 covers 7 bases. Per the germline V gene, CDR1 is SGHAT and CDR2 is FQNNGV. Germline trimming cut 4 bases from V and 0 bases from J; bases unmatched to any gene: 5. The CDR3 is 15 residues long. This CDR3 is CASSSGLSYQETQYF. CDR3 sequence (DNA): TGTGCCAGCAGCTCGGGACTATCGTACCAAGAGACCCAGTACTTC.

This clone was recorded a few times. J is TRBJ1-2 and V is TRBV27; 9 nucleotides agree with TRBD1. The length of the CDR3 is 14 residues. Per germline, CDR1 MNHEY and CDR2 SMNVEV (reference sequence). After removal of 6 bases from V and 7 bases from J, the junction contained 9 bases not matched to a gene. CDR3 loop: CASRPTGGEAGYTF. CDR3 nucleotides: TGTGCCAGCAGGCCAACAGGGGGCGAGGCTGGCTACACCTTC.

This clone has just one count. The V call is TRBV7-3, the J call TRBJ2-3, with D unclear. Germline-derived CDR1 and CDR2 are SGHTA and FQGTGA. V shed 6 bases and J shed 2 bases, with 15 bases lying between them. The CDR3 spans 15 residues. The CDR3 bases are TGTGCCAGCAGTCCTAGTCCCTCGGTCACAGATACGCAGTATTTT. Amino acid sequence: CASSPSPSVTDTQYF.

The chain combines TRBV6-2 or TRBV6-3 with TRBJ2-1, with 7 positions matching TRBD2. Per the germline V gene, CDR1 is MNHEY and CDR2 is SVGEGT. This CDR3 has 15 amino acids. V lost 4 bases, J lost 8 bases, and 11 bases stayed unmatched. For the CDR3, the DNA is TGTGCCAGCAGTTCCCTGATGACTAGCTTCTATGAGCAGTTCTTC. Its protein is CASSSLMTSFYEQFF.

The V gene is TRBV7-8, the J gene TRBJ2-1; 12 positions agree with TRBD2. V shed 0 bases, J shed 2 bases, and the junction held 2 bases outside the gene matches. From germline, CDR1 is SGHVS and CDR2 FQNEAQ. This CDR3 has 17 residues. Here the CDR3 DNA reads TGTGCCAGCAGCTTAGCGCTAGCGGGAGGGCCCTACAATGAGCAGTTCTTC. Translation gives CASSLALAGGPYNEQFF.

The chain joins TRBV9 to TRBJ2-1; a possible D gene is TRBD1 (6 bases). Trimming left V 4 bases short and J 3 bases short, with 17 bases between. Per germline, CDR1 SGDLS and CDR2 YYNGEE. The CDR3 totals 16 residues. CDR3 loop: CASSPTGSRNYNEQFF. The CDR3 DNA follows: TGTGCCAGCAGCCCCACAGGGTCGCGGAACTACAATGAGCAGTTCTTC.

The chain carries TRBV7-2 and TRBJ1-5; D remains unclear. Germline V gene data show CDR1 as SGHTA and CDR2 as FQGNSA. This CDR3 region has 13 residues. V lost 1 base, J lost 5 bases, and 6 bases lay in between. The CDR3 region is CASSLGPHQPQHF. DNA of the CDR3: TGTGCCAGCAGCTTAGGCCCCCATCAGCCCCAGCATTTT.

The V call is TRBV2, the J call TRBJ2-1; the D is unclear. The ends were cut back, 8 bases at V and 5 bases at J, with 16 bases in the middle. The germline gives CDR1 SNHLY, CDR2 FYNNEI. There are 14 residues in the CDR3. DNA for the CDR3: TGTGCCAGCGGAGCGTCGCACCCGGACAATGAGCAGTTCTTC. Its translation: CASGASHPDNEQFF.

The rearrangement joins TRBV7-9 to TRBJ1-1; perhaps TRBD1 as D (6 bases). From germline, CDR1 is SEHNR and CDR2 FQNEAQ (reference sequence). CDR3 length: 13 amino acids. V gave up 8 bases and J gave up 5 bases, with 15 bases separating them. The CDR3 sequence: CASGRGGWTEAFF. CDR3 nucleotides: TGTGCCAGCGGAAGGGGGGGTTGGACTGAAGCTTTCTTT.

The chain joins TRBV7-2 to TRBJ2-5, with a tentative D call TRBD2 (5 bases). The CDR3 has 15 amino acids. V lost 1 base and J lost 5, with 14 bases in between. Germline loops: CDR1 SGHTA, CDR2 FQGNSA. The CDR3 DNA follows: TGTGCCAGCAGCTTAGTTTTTGGCGGGTTGGAGACCCAGTACTTC. It codes for CASSLVFGGLETQYF.

The rearrangement uses TRBV27 and TRBJ1-5; 7 nucleotides agree with TRBD1. V lost 5 bases and J lost 5; bases outside the gene matches: 12. This CDR3 spans 16 amino acids. Germline CDR1 and CDR2: MNHEY and SMNVEV (reference sequence). This chain's CDR3 is CASSPEGQARYQPQHF. For the CDR3, the DNA is TGTGCCAGCAGTCCTGAAGGACAGGCGAGATATCAGCCCCAGCATTTT.

The chain has TRBV7-3 and TRBJ1-3; possibly TRBD1 for D (5 bases). CDR3 size: 16 residues. Trimming took off 0 bases at V and 2 bases at J, with 11 bases between the two ends. The germline V gene encodes CDR1 SGHTA and CDR2 FQGTGA. This CDR3 is CASSLTGEGAGNTIYF. DNA for the CDR3: TGTGCCAGCAGCTTAACAGGGGAAGGAGCTGGAAACACCATATATTTT. The full variable domain, rest sourced from reference TRBV7-3 and TRBJ1-3, is GAGVSQTPSNKVTEKGKYVELRCDPISGHTALYWYRQSLGQGPEFLIYFQGTGAADDSGLPNDRFFAVRPEGSVSTLKIQRTERGDSAVYLCASSLTGEGAGNTIYFGEGSWLTVV.

V is TRBV5-6 and J is TRBJ2-5; perhaps TRBD1 as D (6 bases). The CDR3 extends over 16 amino acids. The germline CDR1 and CDR2 sequences are SGHDT and YYEEEE. Trimming cost V 3 bases and J 2 bases, with 17 bases left between them. CDR3 loop: CASSSRDTLGQETQYF. CDR3 DNA: TGTGCCAGCAGCTCCCGGGACACACTGGGGCAAGAGACCCAGTACTTC.

The DNA of the CDR3 is TGTGCCAGCATTGATCCTACAGGGGGCACAAGGATGAACACTGAAGCTTTCTTT. It is translated as CASIDPTGGTRMNTEAFF. The gene calls are TRBV2 and TRBJ1-1, with 9 bases identical to TRBD1. Unmatched junction bases numbered 15, after V lost 7 bases and J lost 0 bases. Per the germline V gene, CDR1 is SNHLY and CDR2 is FYNNEI. CDR3 length: 18 residues. Full variable domain (remainder filled in from reference TRBV2 and TRBJ1-1): EPEVTQTPSHQVTQMGQEVILRCVPISNHLYFYWYRQILGQKVEFLVSFYNNEISEKSEIFDDQFSVERPDGSNFTLKIRSTKLEDSAMYFCASIDPTGGTRMNTEAFFGQGTRLTVV.

This sequence joins TRBV7-9 and TRBJ1-4; D is undetermined. CDR1 is SEHNR and CDR2 is FQNEAQ in the germline V gene (reference sequence). V was cut by 5 bases and J by 10 bases, with 23 bases left in between. CDR3 size: 16 residues. The CDR3 is CASSPTTPRGWGKLFF. CDR3 sequence (DNA): TGTGCCAGCAGCCCCACCACTCCCCGGGGTTGGGGAAAACTGTTTTTT. Full variable domain (remainder filled in from reference TRBV7-9 and TRBJ1-4): DTGVSQNPRHKITKRGQNVTFRCDPISEHNRLYWYRQTLGQGPEFLTYFQNEAQLEKSRLLSDRFSAERPKGSFSTLEIQRTEQGDSAMYLCASSPTTPRGWGKLFFGSGTQLSVL.

This rearrangement joins TRBV28 to TRBJ2-2, with TRBD2 as a possible D gene (5 bases). V dropped 6 bases and J dropped 5 bases, with 13 bases sitting between them. This CDR3 spans 14 amino acids. Germline assignment: CDR1 MDHEN and CDR2 SYDVKM. DNA of the CDR3: TGTGCCAGCAGAGAACGGTGGGAGACCGGGGAGCTGTTTTTT. Its protein product is CASRERWETGELFF.

The chain couples TRBV13 to TRBJ1-2; 7 positions match TRBD1. This CDR3 has 15 residues. Germline assignment: CDR1 PRHDT and CDR2 FYEKMQ (reference sequence). Trimming cost V 5 bases and J 5 bases; bases outside gene matches: 11. The CDR3: CASSAGGQGGYGYTF. The CDR3 coding sequence is TGTGCCAGCAGCGCAGGGGGGCAGGGAGGTTATGGCTACACCTTC. Full variable domain (outside the CDR3, taken from reference TRBV13 and TRBJ1-2): AAGVIQSPRHLIKEKRETATLKCYPIPRHDTVYWYQQGPGQDPQFLISFYEKMQSDKGSIPDRFSAQQFSDYHSELNMSSLELGDSALYFCASSAGGQGGYGYTFGSGTRLTVV.

This chain links TRBV28 with TRBJ1-5; TRBD1 matches at 8 bases. This CDR3 spans 17 amino acids. Germline V gives CDR1 MDHEN, CDR2 SYDVKM. The trim removed 3 bases at V and 1 base at J, leaving 8 bases unmatched. The CDR3 sequence is CASSLIGQGMSNQPQHF. The CDR3 DNA follows: TGTGCCAGCAGTTTGATAGGACAGGGAATGAGCAATCAGCCCCAGCATTTT.

The chain carries TRBV7-9 and TRBJ1-2, with D tentatively TRBD1 (5 bases). Per the germline V gene, CDR1 is SEHNR and CDR2 is FQNEAQ (reference sequence). The ends were cut back, 3 bases at V and 8 bases at J, with 22 bases in the middle. CDR3 length equals 16 residues. The CDR3 bases are TGTGCCAGCAGCTTTATGGACAAGGGCCGGTTGAGCGGCTACACCTTC. Translating gives CASSFMDKGRLSGYTF.

The chain recombines TRBV9 with TRBJ1-1, with D tentatively TRBD1 (5 bases). Germline loops: CDR1 SGDLS, CDR2 YYNGEE. Trimming took 4 bases from V and 2 from J, leaving 12 bases between them. This CDR3 spans 14 amino acids. The CDR3 DNA reads TGTGCCAGCAGCCCCGGGGGGGGAAACACTGAAGCTTTCTTT. This encodes CASSPGGGNTEAFF.

V usage is TRBV5-6 and J usage is TRBJ1-1; D is uncertain. Looked up from germline, CDR1 is SGHDT and CDR2 is YYEEEE. V was trimmed by 0 bases and J by 0 bases, leaving 3 bases between them. The CDR3 length is 13 residues. CDR3 loop: CASSLGMNTEAFF. The CDR3 nucleotides read TGTGCCAGCAGCTTGGGTATGAACACTGAAGCTTTCTTT.

The chain combines TRBV5-1 with TRBJ2-3; D gene unclear. In germline, CDR1 is SGHRS, CDR2 YFSETQ. V lost 7 bases and J 5 bases, leaving 14 bases between the germline ends. The CDR3 runs 13 residues. CDR3 protein: CASRDGWIDTQYF. For the CDR3, the DNA is TGCGCCAGCCGCGACGGGTGGATAGATACGCAGTATTTT.

V usage is TRBV10-3 and J usage is TRBJ2-1; a possible D gene is TRBD1 (5 bases). The CDR3 covers 13 residues. The germline gives CDR1 ENHRY, CDR2 SYGVKD. V shed 6 bases and J shed 4 bases, with 10 bases lying between them. CDR3 coding DNA: TGTGCCATCAGGACGACAGAATACAATGAGCAGTTCTTC. Translation: CAIRTTEYNEQFF.